Listed below are T cell receptor beta chains from one sample, sequenced in a study of OX40 agonist ivuxolimab in advanced cancers. The data were produced by immunoSEQ multiplex PCR, yet TCRdb's version contains in-frame clones alone and is incomplete. The table has tens of thousands of clones, 82% seen once. The sample consisted of CD4+ or CD8+ T cells sorted from blood, taken in a trial of the OX40 agonist ivuxolimab. These receptors were collected from an adult with an advanced solid tumor such as melanoma, head and neck, liver or kidney cancer. The CDR3 runs from the conserved cysteine through the conserved F or W. Fields, in order: J gene, V gene, D gene, clone size, CDR3 DNA, CDR3 protein. The D gene is left open where the match is weak. Some rows mark clone size as missing; the rest say once, few, many or name a class of expanded clone.

>TRBJ2-7|TRBV6-1|-|-
TGTGCCAGCAACGGGGCGGTGACTTACGAGCAGTACTTC
CASNGAVTYEQYF
>TRBJ2-1|TRBV10-3|TRBD2|-
TGTGCCATCAGTGCTAGCGGGGTAGTCTACAATGAGCAGTTCTTC
CAISASGVVYNEQFF
>TRBJ2-5|TRBV19|-|-
TGTGCGCACCGGGACTTCAGAAGTTCCCAGTACTTC
CAHRDFRSSQYF
>TRBJ2-1|TRBV2|-|-
TGTGCCAGCAGACGGGAGGGGGCAGGTTACAATGAGCAGTTCTTC
CASRREGAGYNEQFF
>TRBJ2-6|TRBV9|-|-
TGTGCCAGCAGCGTAGAGGGTAGGAGGTTCGGGGCCAACGTCCTGACTTTC
CASSVEGRRFGANVLTF
>TRBJ1-1|TRBV6-5|-|-
TGTGCCAGCAGTCAATCTGGGGGGACTGAAGCTTTCTTT
CASSQSGGTEAFF
>TRBJ1-1|TRBV5-6|TRBD1|-
TGTGCCAGCAGCTTGGGACAGGGGGCGGTCACTGAAGCTTTCTTT
CASSLGQGAVTEAFF
>TRBJ1-2|TRBV5-1|-|few
TGCGCCAGCACCAAAAGAGAGGGGATCTATGGCTACACCTTC
CASTKREGIYGYTF
>TRBJ2-3|TRBV9|-|-
TGTGCCAGCAGCGTAGATGAGGGCGGGGGCGGTACGCAGTATTTT
CASSVDEGGGGTQYF
>TRBJ1-1|TRBV6-5|-|-
TGTGCCAGCAGTTATAGGCTGAACACTGAAGCTTTCTTT
CASSYRLNTEAFF
>TRBJ1-6|TRBV6-5|-|-
TGTGCCAGCAGGGGACCGAATTCACCCCTCCACTTT
CASRGPNSPLHF
>TRBJ1-2|TRBV28|-|-
TGTGCCAGCACGACAAGTAACTATGGCTACACCTTC
CASTTSNYGYTF
>TRBJ1-2|TRBV4-1|TRBD1|-
TGCGCCAGCAGCCAAGCGGCCAGGGGGCAGGGCTATGGCTACACCTTC
CASSQAARGQGYGYTF
>TRBJ1-1|TRBV14|-|-
TGTGCCAGCAGCCAGGCAGGGATGAACACTGAAGCTTTCTTT
CASSQAGMNTEAFF
>TRBJ1-3|TRBV30|-|-
TGTGCCTGGAGTCGTCAGGGCCCGGGAAACACCATATATTTT
CAWSRQGPGNTIYF
>TRBJ1-6|TRBV9|-|-
TGTGCCAGCAGCGTAGGGGGGCAGGGAGATTCACCCCTCCACTTT
CASSVGGQGDSPLHF
>TRBJ1-2|TRBV19|-|few
TGTGCCAGTAGTATAGTAAGGCCCTTAAGGAATGGCTACACCTTC
CASSIVRPLRNGYTF
>TRBJ2-2|TRBV2|TRBD2|-
TGTGCCAGCGGCTTGCGACTAGCGGGAGGGCCGGGCGGGGAGCTGTTTTTT
CASGLRLAGGPGGELFF
>TRBJ2-5|TRBV18|TRBD2|-
TGTGCCAGCTCACCAGGGGAGGGTAACCAAGAGACCCAGTACTTC
CASSPGEGNQETQYF
>TRBJ1-1|TRBV19|TRBD1|-
TGTGCCAGTAGTATTAGACAGGGGGGTCGTACTGAAGCTTTCTTT
CASSIRQGGRTEAFF
>TRBJ2-6|TRBV2|-|-
TGTGCCAGCAGGGCCGGTAGTGGGGCCAACGTCCTGACTTTC
CASRAGSGANVLTF
>TRBJ2-7|TRBV9|-|few
TGTGCCAGCAGCGTAAGGGGGGTCCACGAGCAGTACTTC
CASSVRGVHEQYF
>TRBJ1-2|TRBV6-6|TRBD1|-
TGTGCCAGCAGTTACGCCGGGACAGGGGGTGGCTACACCTTC
CASSYAGTGGGYTF
>TRBJ2-5|TRBV7-8|TRBD2|few
TGTGCCAGCAGCTCGTTCGGACTAGCGGGGTCAGAGACCCAGTACTTC
CASSSFGLAGSETQYF
>TRBJ2-7|TRBV11-2|-|-
TGTGCCAGCAGCTTAGAGGGGACGGGCGGGAAGAACTACGAGCAGTACTTC
CASSLEGTGGKNYEQYF
>TRBJ2-1|TRBV7-8|-|-
TGTGCCAGCAGCTTAACCAGGGGGGCCTACAATGAGCAGTTCTTC
CASSLTRGAYNEQFF
>TRBJ1-1|TRBV28|-|-
TGTGCCAGCAGTTTGGAATTGTTGGTATCTGAAGCTTTCTTT
CASSLELLVSEAFF
>TRBJ1-4|TRBV2|TRBD1|once
TGTGCCAGCAGTGACAGGGGGCGCTTGGAGGAAAAACTGTTTTTT
CASSDRGRLEEKLFF
>TRBJ2-3|TRBV7-2|TRBD2|-
TGTGCCAGCAGCTTAGATGGACTAGCACTGTCAGATACGCAGTATTTT
CASSLDGLALSDTQYF
>TRBJ2-3|TRBV25-1|-|-
TGTGCCAGCAGTGACCCCACTATCACAGATACGCAGTATTTT
CASSDPTITDTQYF
>TRBJ1-5|TRBV16|-|-
TGTGCCAGCAGTGGCACGGGGGGCAATCAGCCCCAGCATTTT
CASSGTGGNQPQHF
>TRBJ1-5|TRBV28|-|-
TGTGCCAGCAGTGTGACGGGCAATCAACCCCAGCATTTT
CASSVTGNQPQHF
>TRBJ1-1|TRBV28|-|-
TGTGCCAGCAGGACCGGGCCCTCCTCCACTGAAGCTTTCTTT
CASRTGPSSTEAFF
>TRBJ2-1|TRBV28|-|-
TGTGCCAGCACCTCATCGACAGCGAGCTCCTACAATGAGCAGTTCTTC
CASTSSTASSYNEQFF
>TRBJ1-4|TRBV30|-|-
TGTGCCTGGAGTTGGGGGGAGGCTAATGAAAAACTGTTTTTT
CAWSWGEANEKLFF
>TRBJ2-2|TRBV11-1|TRBD1|-
TGTGCCAGCAGCTTAATGGGACAGGGGCCCGGGGAGCTGTTTTTT
CASSLMGQGPGELFF
>TRBJ2-7|TRBV19|-|-
TGTGCCAGTAAGCCCAGTGGCGAGCAGTACTTC
CASKPSGEQYF